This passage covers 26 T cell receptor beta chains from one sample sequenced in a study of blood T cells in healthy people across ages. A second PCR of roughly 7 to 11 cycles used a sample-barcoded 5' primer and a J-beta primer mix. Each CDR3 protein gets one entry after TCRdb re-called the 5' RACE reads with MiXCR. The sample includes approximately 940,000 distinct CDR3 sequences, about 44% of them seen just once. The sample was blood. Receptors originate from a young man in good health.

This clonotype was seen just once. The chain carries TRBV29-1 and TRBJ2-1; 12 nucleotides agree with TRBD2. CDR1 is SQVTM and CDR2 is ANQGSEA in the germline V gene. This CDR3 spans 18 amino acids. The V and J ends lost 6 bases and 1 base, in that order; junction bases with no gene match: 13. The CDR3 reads CSVPPRLAGAASYNEQFF. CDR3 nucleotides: TGCAGCGTCCCCCCGCGACTAGCGGGGGCCGCGTCCTACAATGAGCAGTTCTTC.

The CDR3 spells CASTYQLAGGPETQYF. CDR3 nucleotide sequence: TGTGCCAGCACCTACCAACTAGCGGGGGGGCCAGAGACCCAGTACTTC. This chain connects TRBV6-2 or TRBV6-3 to TRBJ2-5; 13 bases line up with TRBD2. The V segment lost 7 bases and the J segment 4 bases; nucleotides outside the gene matches: 9. This CDR3 comprises 16 residues. The V gene's germline CDR1 is MNHEY and CDR2 SVGEGT.

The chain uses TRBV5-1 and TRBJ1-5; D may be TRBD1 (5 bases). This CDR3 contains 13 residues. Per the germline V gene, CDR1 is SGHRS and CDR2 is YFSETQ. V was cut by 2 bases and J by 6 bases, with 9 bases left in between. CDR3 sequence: CASSFDSSQPQHF. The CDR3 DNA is TGCGCCAGCAGCTTCGACAGCTCTCAGCCCCAGCATTTT.

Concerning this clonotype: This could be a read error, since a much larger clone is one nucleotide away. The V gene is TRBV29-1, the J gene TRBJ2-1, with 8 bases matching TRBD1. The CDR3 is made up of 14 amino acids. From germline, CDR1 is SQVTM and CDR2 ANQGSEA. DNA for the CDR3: TGCAGCGTTGAAGGCAGGGGGCTCTACAATGGGCAGTTCTTC. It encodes CSVEGRGLYNGQFF.

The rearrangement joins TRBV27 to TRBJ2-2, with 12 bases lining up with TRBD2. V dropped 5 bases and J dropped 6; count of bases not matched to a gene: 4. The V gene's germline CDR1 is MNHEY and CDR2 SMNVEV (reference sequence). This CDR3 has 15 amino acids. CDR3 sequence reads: CASSPSGGAPGELFF. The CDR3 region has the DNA TGTGCCAGCAGTCCTAGCGGGGGGGCCCCCGGGGAGCTGTTTTTT.

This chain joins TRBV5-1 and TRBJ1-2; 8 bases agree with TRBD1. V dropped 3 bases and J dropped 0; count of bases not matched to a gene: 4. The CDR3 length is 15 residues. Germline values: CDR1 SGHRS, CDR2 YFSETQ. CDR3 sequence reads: CASSWGTGSNYGYTF. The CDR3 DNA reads TGCGCCAGCAGCTGGGGGACAGGCTCTAACTATGGCTACACCTTC. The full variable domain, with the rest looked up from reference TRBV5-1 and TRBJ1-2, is KAGVTQTPRYLIKTRGQQVTLSCSPISGHRSVSWYQQTPGQGLQFLFEYFSETQRNKGNFPGRFSGRQFSNSRSEMNVSTLELGDSALYLCASSWGTGSNYGYTFGSGTRLTVV.

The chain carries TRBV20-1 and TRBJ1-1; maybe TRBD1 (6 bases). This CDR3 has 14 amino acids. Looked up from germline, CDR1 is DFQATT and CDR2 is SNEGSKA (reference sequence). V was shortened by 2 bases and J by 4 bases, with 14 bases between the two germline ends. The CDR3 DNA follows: TGCAGTGCTAGACGGGGGGCGCCGGGCACTGAAGCTTTCTTT. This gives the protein CSARRGAPGTEAFF.

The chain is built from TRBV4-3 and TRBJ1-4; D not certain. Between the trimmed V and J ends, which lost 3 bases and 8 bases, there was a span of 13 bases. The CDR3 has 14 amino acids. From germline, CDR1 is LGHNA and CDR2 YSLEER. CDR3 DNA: TGCGCCAGCAGCCAGAACAGTATAGGAGAAAAACTGTTTTTT. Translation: CASSQNSIGEKLFF.

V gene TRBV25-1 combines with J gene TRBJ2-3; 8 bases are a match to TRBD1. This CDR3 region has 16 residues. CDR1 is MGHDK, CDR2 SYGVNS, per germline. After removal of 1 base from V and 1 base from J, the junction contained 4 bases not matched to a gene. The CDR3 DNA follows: TGTGCCAGCAGTGAATCTACAGGGGGACGCACAGATACGCAGTATTTT. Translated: CASSESTGGRTDTQYF.

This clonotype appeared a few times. In DNA form, the CDR3 reads TGTGCCAGCAGCTTATTCACAAACACCGGGGAGCTGTTTTTT. Translating gives CASSLFTNTGELFF. The chain carries TRBV7-2 and TRBJ2-2; the D is unclear. Germline CDR1 SGHTA, CDR2 FQGNSA. The CDR3 totals 14 residues. The ends were cut back, 2 bases at V and 2 bases at J, with 6 bases in the middle.

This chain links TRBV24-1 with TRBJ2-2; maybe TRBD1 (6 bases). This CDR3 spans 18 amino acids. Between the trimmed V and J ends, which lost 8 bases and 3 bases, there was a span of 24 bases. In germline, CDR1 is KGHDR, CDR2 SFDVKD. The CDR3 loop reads CATIVGDILQLHTGELFF. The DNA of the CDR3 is TGTGCCACCATCGTGGGGGACATACTTCAACTACACACCGGGGAGCTGTTTTTT.

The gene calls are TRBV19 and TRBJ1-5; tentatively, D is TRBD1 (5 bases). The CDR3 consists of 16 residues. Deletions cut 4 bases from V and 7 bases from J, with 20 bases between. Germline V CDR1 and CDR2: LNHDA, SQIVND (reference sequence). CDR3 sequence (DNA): TGTGCCAGTAGTAGCGAGAGGCGGGGGACGGGGCAGCCCCAGCATTTT. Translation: CASSSERRGTGQPQHF.

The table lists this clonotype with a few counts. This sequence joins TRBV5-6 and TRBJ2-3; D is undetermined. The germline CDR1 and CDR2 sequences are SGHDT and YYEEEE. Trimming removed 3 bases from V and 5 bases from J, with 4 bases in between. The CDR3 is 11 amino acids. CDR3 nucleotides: TGTGCCAGCAGCTGGAGAGATACGCAGTATTTT. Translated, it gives CASSWRDTQYF.

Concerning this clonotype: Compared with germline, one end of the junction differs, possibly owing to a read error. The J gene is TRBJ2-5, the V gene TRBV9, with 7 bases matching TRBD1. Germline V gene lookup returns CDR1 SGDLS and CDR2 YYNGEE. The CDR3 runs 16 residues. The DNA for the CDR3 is TGTGCCCGCAGCGTAGGGATACAGGGGACAGCCGAGACCCAGTACTTC. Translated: CARSVGIQGTAETQYF.

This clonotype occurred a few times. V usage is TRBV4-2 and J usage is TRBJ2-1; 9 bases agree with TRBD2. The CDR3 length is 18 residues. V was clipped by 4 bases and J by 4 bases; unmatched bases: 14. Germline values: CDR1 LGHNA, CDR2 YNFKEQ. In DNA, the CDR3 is TGTGCCAGCAGCCTAATGTTTCTGGCGGGGGGGATGTACAATGAGCAGTTCTTC. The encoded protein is CASSLMFLAGGMYNEQFF.

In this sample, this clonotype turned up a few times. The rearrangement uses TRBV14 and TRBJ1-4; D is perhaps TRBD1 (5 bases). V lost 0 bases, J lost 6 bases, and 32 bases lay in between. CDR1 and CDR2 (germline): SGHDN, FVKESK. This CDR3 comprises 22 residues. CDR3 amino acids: CASSQEVWSARVNKGHDEKLFF. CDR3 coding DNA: TGTGCCAGCAGCCAAGAGGTCTGGTCTGCCCGAGTAAACAAGGGGCACGATGAAAAACTGTTTTTT.

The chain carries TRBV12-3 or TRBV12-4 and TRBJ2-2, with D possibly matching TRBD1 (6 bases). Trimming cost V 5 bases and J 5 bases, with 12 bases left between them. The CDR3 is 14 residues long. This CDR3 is CASSQKQGTGELFF. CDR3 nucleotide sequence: TGTGCCAGCAGTCAAAAACAGGGAACCGGGGAGCTGTTTTTT.

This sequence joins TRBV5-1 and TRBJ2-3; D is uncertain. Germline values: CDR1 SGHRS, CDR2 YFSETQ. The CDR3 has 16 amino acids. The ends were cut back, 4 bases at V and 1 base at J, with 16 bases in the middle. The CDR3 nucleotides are TGCGCCAGCAGCCCTCAATCGATCCGGGGCACAGATACGCAGTATTTT. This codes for CASSPQSIRGTDTQYF. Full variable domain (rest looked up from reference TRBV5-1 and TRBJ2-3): KAGVTQTPRYLIKTRGQQVTLSCSPISGHRSVSWYQQTPGQGLQFLFEYFSETQRNKGNFPGRFSGRQFSNSRSEMNVSTLELGDSALYLCASSPQSIRGTDTQYFGPGTRLTVL.

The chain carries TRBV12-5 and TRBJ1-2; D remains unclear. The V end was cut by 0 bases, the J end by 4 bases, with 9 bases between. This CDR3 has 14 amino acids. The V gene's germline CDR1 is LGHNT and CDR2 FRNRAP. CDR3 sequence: CASGLVPSVYGYTF. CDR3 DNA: TGTGCTAGTGGTTTGGTACCCAGCGTCTATGGCTACACCTTC.

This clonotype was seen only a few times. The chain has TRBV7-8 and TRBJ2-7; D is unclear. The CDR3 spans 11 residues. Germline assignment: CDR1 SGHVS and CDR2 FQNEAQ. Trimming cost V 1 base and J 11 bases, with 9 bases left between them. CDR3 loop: CASSLVQLKYF. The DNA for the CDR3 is TGTGCCAGCAGCTTAGTTCAGCTTAAGTACTTC. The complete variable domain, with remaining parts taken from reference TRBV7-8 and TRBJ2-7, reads GAGVSQSPRYKVAKRGQDVALRCDPISGHVSLFWYQQALGQGPEFLTYFQNEAQLDKSGLPSDRFFAERPEGSVSTLKIQRTQQEDSAVYLCASSLVQLKYFGPGTRLTVT.

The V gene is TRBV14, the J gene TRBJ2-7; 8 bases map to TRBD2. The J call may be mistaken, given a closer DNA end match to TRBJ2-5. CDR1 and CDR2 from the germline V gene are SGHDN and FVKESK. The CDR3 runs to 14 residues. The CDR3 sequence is CASSQTAGGRTQYF. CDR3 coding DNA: TGTGCCAGCAGCCAAACGGCGGGGGGAAGGACCCAGTACTTC.

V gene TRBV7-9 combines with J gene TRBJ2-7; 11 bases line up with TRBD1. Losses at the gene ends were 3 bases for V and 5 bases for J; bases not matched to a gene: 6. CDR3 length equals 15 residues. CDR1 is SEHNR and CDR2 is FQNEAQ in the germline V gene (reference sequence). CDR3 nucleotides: TGTGCCAGCAGCTTCCGGGACAGGGGGGATAACGAGCAGTACTTC. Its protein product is CASSFRDRGDNEQYF.

The CDR3, as DNA: TGTGCCAGCAGTTTATTCGCAGGGGGACGGTCCTACGAGCAGTACTTC. It translates to CASSLFAGGRSYEQYF. V is TRBV28 and J is TRBJ2-7, with 7 positions matching TRBD1. CDR3 length equals 16 residues. Germline CDR1 reads MDHEN; CDR2 reads SYDVKM. Germline trimming cut 1 base from V and 1 base from J; bases unmatched to any gene: 7.

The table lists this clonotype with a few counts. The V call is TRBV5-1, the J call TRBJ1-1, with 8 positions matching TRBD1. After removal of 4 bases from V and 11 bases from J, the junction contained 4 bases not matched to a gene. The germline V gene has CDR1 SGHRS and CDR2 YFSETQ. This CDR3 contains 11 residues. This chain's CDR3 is CASSTTGVAFF. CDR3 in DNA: TGCGCCAGCAGCACGACAGGGGTTGCTTTCTTT.

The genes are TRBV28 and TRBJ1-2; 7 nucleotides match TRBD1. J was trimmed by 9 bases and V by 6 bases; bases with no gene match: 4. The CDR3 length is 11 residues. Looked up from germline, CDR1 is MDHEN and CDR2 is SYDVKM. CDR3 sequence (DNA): TGTGCCAGCAGAGACAGGGAGAGCTACACCTTC. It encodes CASRDRESYTF.

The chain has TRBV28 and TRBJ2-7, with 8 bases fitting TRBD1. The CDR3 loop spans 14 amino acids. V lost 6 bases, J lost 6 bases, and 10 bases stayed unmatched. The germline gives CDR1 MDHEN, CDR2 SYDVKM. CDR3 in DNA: TGTGCCAGCAGCCTGACTGGACAGGGAGCCGAGCAGTACTTC. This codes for CASSLTGQGAEQYF.